This entry is about one TCR beta chain. These data belong to a study of blood T cell repertoires in COVID-19. Under the authors' procedure: Amplified reference gene primers provided the basis for estimating nucleated cell counts. Here immunoSEQ multiplex PCR was the method, and the copy in TCRdb shows in-frame clones only, minus some. The V and J calls and clone size are taken from that table; D and trimming were inferred from the DNA. The sample comprises 330,000 or so clones, about nine tenths of which are singletons, and over 0.9% rests with the top ten. This CDR3 has 15 residues. Germline trimming cut 5 bases from V and 5 bases from J; bases unmatched to any gene: 8. Germline V gene lookup returns CDR1 SGHVS and CDR2 FQNEAQ.

Sequencing was done on a sample of PBMCs or T cells enriched from blood (not recorded which). The rearrangement joins TRBV7-8 to TRBJ1-5; 8 bases map to TRBD1. The origin of this receptor is a woman under 40 who had been exposed to COVID-19. This chain's CDR3 is CASSPDRGIHQPQHF. The CDR3 DNA sequence: TGTGCCAGCAGCCCCGACAGGGGAATACATCAGCCCCAGCATTTT.